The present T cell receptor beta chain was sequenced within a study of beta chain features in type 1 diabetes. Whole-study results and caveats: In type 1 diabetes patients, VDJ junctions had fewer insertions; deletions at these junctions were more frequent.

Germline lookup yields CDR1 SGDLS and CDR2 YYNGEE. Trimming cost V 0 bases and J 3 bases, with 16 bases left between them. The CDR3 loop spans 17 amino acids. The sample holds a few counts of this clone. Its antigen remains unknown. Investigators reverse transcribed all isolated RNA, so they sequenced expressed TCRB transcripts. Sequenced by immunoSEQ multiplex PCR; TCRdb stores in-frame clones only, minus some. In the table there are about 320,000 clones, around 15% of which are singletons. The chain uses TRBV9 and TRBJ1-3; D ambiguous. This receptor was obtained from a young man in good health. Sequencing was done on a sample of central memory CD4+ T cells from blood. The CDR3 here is CASSVDIGSLGGNTIYF. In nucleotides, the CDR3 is TGTGCCAGCAGCGTAGATATCGGGTCTCTAGGTGGAAACACCATATATTTT.